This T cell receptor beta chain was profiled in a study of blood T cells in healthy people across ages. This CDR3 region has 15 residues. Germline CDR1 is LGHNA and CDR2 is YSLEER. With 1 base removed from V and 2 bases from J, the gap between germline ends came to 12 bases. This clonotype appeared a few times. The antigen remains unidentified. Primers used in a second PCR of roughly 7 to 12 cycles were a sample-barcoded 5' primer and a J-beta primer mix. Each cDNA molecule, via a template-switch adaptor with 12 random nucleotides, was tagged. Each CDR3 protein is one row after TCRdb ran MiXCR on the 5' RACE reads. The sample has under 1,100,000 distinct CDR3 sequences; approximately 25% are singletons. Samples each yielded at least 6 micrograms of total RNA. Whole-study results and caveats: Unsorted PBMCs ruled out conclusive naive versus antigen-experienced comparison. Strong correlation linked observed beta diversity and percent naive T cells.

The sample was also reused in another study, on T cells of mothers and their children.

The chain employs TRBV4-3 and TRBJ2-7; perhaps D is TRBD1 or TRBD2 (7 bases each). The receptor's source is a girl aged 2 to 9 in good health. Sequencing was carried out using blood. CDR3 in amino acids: CASSQGGGTAYEQYF. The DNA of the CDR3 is TGCGCCAGCAGCCAAGGGGGAGGGACAGCCTACGAGCAGTACTTC.